A selection of T cell receptor beta chains follows, all from one sample in a study of shared clonotypes between healthy human individuals. Sequenced by immunoSEQ multiplex PCR; TCRdb stores in-frame clones only, minus some. Of roughly 2.4 million clones listed, 95% are singletons. Sequencing was carried out using naive CD4+ T cells sorted from blood. All receptors derive from a man younger than 35 in good health. The CDR3 runs from the conserved cysteine through the conserved F or W. A D gene is named only where the DNA matches it firmly. Not every row has a clone size; where given, it reads once, few, many or a size class.

v_call: TRBV11-2
clone_size: few
j_call: TRBJ1-2
d_call: .
cdr3_aa: CASSLREEGYTF
cdr3_nt: TGTGCCAGCAGCTTACGGGAGGAAGGCTACACCTTC

v_call: TRBV30
clone_size: .
j_call: TRBJ1-1
d_call: TRBD1
cdr3_aa: CAWSKGQGGTEAFF
cdr3_nt: TGTGCCTGGAGTAAAGGACAGGGTGGCACTGAAGCTTTCTTT

v_call: TRBV14
clone_size: .
j_call: TRBJ2-2
d_call: .
cdr3_aa: CASSQSYGDTGELFF
cdr3_nt: TGTGCCAGCAGCCAGTCTTACGGGGACACCGGGGAGCTGTTTTTT

v_call: TRBV7-9
clone_size: .
j_call: TRBJ1-2
d_call: TRBD1
cdr3_aa: CASSPRQGNYGYTF
cdr3_nt: TGTGCCAGCAGCCCGAGACAGGGGAACTATGGCTACACCTTC

v_call: TRBV6-6
clone_size: once
j_call: TRBJ2-7
d_call: .
cdr3_aa: CASTSLLDGYEQYF
cdr3_nt: TGTGCCAGCACCTCCTTGTTGGACGGCTACGAGCAGTACTTC

v_call: TRBV28
clone_size: .
j_call: TRBJ2-2
d_call: TRBD2
cdr3_aa: CASSPPHKLRTSGNLNTGELFF
cdr3_nt: TGTGCCAGCAGTCCCCCCCACAAGTTAAGGACTAGCGGAAATTTGAACACCGGGGAGCTGTTTTTT

v_call: TRBV30
clone_size: .
j_call: TRBJ2-7
d_call: TRBD1
cdr3_aa: CAWGGQSYEQYF
cdr3_nt: TGTGCCTGGGGGGGACAGTCCTACGAGCAGTACTTC

v_call: TRBV30
clone_size: .
j_call: TRBJ2-7
d_call: .
cdr3_aa: CAWSGGSPLYEQYF
cdr3_nt: TGTGCCTGGAGTGGGGGTAGTCCCCTCTACGAGCAGTACTTC

v_call: TRBV10-3
clone_size: once
j_call: TRBJ2-2
d_call: TRBD2
cdr3_aa: CATREGSTGELFF
cdr3_nt: TGTGCCACAAGGGAGGGAAGTACCGGGGAGCTGTTTTTT

v_call: TRBV6-4
clone_size: .
j_call: TRBJ2-1
d_call: .
cdr3_aa: CASSSGNEQFF
cdr3_nt: TGTGCCAGCAGTTCAGGGAATGAGCAGTTCTTC

v_call: TRBV5-1
clone_size: .
j_call: TRBJ1-3
d_call: .
cdr3_aa: CASSLRQPGDTIYF
cdr3_nt: TGCGCCAGCAGCTTGCGACAGCCTGGGGACACCATATATTTT

v_call: TRBV2
clone_size: .
j_call: TRBJ2-5
d_call: .
cdr3_aa: CASSERGLETQYF
cdr3_nt: TGTGCCAGCAGTGAACGTGGGCTGGAGACCCAGTACTTC

v_call: TRBV4-3
clone_size: .
j_call: TRBJ2-5
d_call: .
cdr3_aa: CASSQVNHNRETQYF
cdr3_nt: TGCGCCAGCAGCCAAGTTAATCACAACCGAGAGACCCAGTACTTC

v_call: TRBV7-9
clone_size: .
j_call: TRBJ2-6
d_call: .
cdr3_aa: CASSTDTRANVLTF
cdr3_nt: TGTGCCAGCAGCACGGATACGAGGGCCAACGTCCTGACTTTC

v_call: TRBV11-2
clone_size: .
j_call: TRBJ1-2
d_call: .
cdr3_aa: CASKAQDSPSYGYTF
cdr3_nt: TGTGCCAGCAAGGCGCAGGACAGTCCTAGCTATGGCTACACCTTC

v_call: TRBV5-1
clone_size: .
j_call: TRBJ2-3
d_call: TRBD2
cdr3_aa: CASSLGAGVVVDTQYF
cdr3_nt: TGCGCCAGCAGCTTGGGAGCGGGAGTGGTAGTGGATACGCAGTATTTT

v_call: TRBV5-4
clone_size: .
j_call: TRBJ2-7
d_call: TRBD2
cdr3_aa: CASSLSGGSYEQYF
cdr3_nt: TGTGCCAGCAGCTTGTCGGGGGGTTCCTACGAGCAGTACTTC

v_call: TRBV5-6
clone_size: .
j_call: TRBJ2-3
d_call: .
cdr3_aa: CASSLVQGKKADTQYF
cdr3_nt: TGTGCCAGCAGCTTGGTCCAGGGGAAGAAGGCAGATACGCAGTATTTT

v_call: TRBV5-4
clone_size: .
j_call: TRBJ2-1
d_call: .
cdr3_aa: CASSLAGGGSVSYNEQFF
cdr3_nt: TGTGCCAGCAGCCTTGCCGGGGGCGGGAGTGTCTCCTACAATGAGCAGTTCTTC

v_call: TRBV9
clone_size: .
j_call: TRBJ2-2
d_call: .
cdr3_aa: CASSVAPWGGPGELFF
cdr3_nt: TGTGCCAGCAGCGTAGCGCCGTGGGGGGGCCCCGGGGAGCTGTTTTTT

v_call: TRBV5-6
clone_size: once
j_call: TRBJ2-1
d_call: TRBD2
cdr3_aa: CASSLGRGKGEQFF
cdr3_nt: TGTGCCAGCAGCTTAGGGCGGGGGAAAGGTGAGCAGTTCTTC

v_call: TRBV6-6
clone_size: .
j_call: TRBJ1-2
d_call: .
cdr3_aa: CASTQPGGYTF
cdr3_nt: TGTGCCAGCACCCAACCGGGTGGCTACACCTTC

v_call: TRBV6-5
clone_size: .
j_call: TRBJ1-6
d_call: .
cdr3_aa: CASKGERNNSPLHF
cdr3_nt: TGTGCCAGCAAGGGTGAAAGAAATAATTCACCCCTCCACTTT

v_call: TRBV2
clone_size: .
j_call: TRBJ1-4
d_call: .
cdr3_aa: CASRTERATNEKLFF
cdr3_nt: TGTGCCAGTAGGACAGAACGAGCAACTAATGAAAAACTGTTTTTT

v_call: TRBV11-2
clone_size: .
j_call: TRBJ2-1
d_call: .
cdr3_aa: CASSREGRAGLNEQFF
cdr3_nt: TGTGCCAGCAGTCGAGAGGGACGGGCGGGCCTCAATGAGCAGTTCTTC

v_call: TRBV25-1
clone_size: .
j_call: TRBJ2-1
d_call: .
cdr3_aa: CASSETTRDHNEQFF
cdr3_nt: TGTGCCAGCAGTGAAACGACTAGAGATCACAATGAGCAGTTCTTC

v_call: TRBV7-8
clone_size: .
j_call: TRBJ2-2
d_call: TRBD2
cdr3_aa: CASSLGARGAEPRELFF
cdr3_nt: TGTGCCAGCAGCTTAGGGGCGCGGGGGGCCGAACCCCGGGAGCTGTTTTTT

v_call: TRBV20-1
clone_size: .
j_call: TRBJ2-7
d_call: TRBD1
cdr3_aa: CSAQGHSEQYF
cdr3_nt: TGCAGTGCACAGGGGCATAGCGAGCAGTACTTC

v_call: TRBV18
clone_size: .
j_call: TRBJ1-1
d_call: .
cdr3_aa: CASSRGQVNTEAFF
cdr3_nt: TGTGCCAGCTCTCGGGGCCAGGTGAACACTGAAGCTTTCTTT

v_call: TRBV20-1
clone_size: .
j_call: TRBJ2-5
d_call: .
cdr3_aa: CSARERETQYF
cdr3_nt: TGCAGTGCTAGAGAAAGAGAGACCCAGTACTTC

v_call: TRBV2
clone_size: .
j_call: TRBJ2-1
d_call: .
cdr3_aa: CASSSRDEQFF
cdr3_nt: TGTGCCAGCAGCTCCAGGGATGAGCAGTTCTTC

v_call: TRBV5-4
clone_size: .
j_call: TRBJ2-3
d_call: .
cdr3_aa: CASPKDTQYF
cdr3_nt: TGTGCCAGCCCTAAAGATACGCAGTATTTT

v_call: TRBV7-2
clone_size: .
j_call: TRBJ2-4
d_call: TRBD1
cdr3_aa: CASSLGQGENKNIQYF
cdr3_nt: TGTGCCAGCAGCTTGGGACAGGGCGAGAACAAAAACATTCAGTACTTC

v_call: TRBV7-9
clone_size: .
j_call: TRBJ2-1
d_call: TRBD2
cdr3_aa: CATQGGTHNEQFF
cdr3_nt: TGTGCCACTCAGGGAGGGACCCACAATGAGCAGTTCTTC

v_call: TRBV5-1
clone_size: .
j_call: TRBJ1-1
d_call: TRBD1
cdr3_aa: CASSLEGQKMNTEAFF
cdr3_nt: TGCGCCAGCAGCTTGGAGGGACAGAAAATGAACACTGAAGCTTTCTTT

v_call: TRBV19
clone_size: .
j_call: TRBJ1-5
d_call: TRBD1
cdr3_aa: CASSIIRAGTGGNQPQHF
cdr3_nt: TGTGCCAGTAGTATCATTAGGGCCGGGACAGGGGGCAATCAGCCCCAGCATTTT

v_call: TRBV6-6
clone_size: .
j_call: TRBJ1-5
d_call: TRBD1
cdr3_aa: CASSYPGGGNQPQHF
cdr3_nt: TGTGCCAGCAGTTACCCAGGGGGAGGCAATCAGCCCCAGCATTTT

v_call: TRBV30
clone_size: .
j_call: TRBJ2-5
d_call: TRBD2
cdr3_aa: CAWSEGLAGGRETQYF
cdr3_nt: TGTGCCTGGAGTGAGGGACTAGCGGGAGGAAGAGAGACCCAGTACTTC

v_call: TRBV11-3
clone_size: .
j_call: TRBJ2-3
d_call: TRBD1
cdr3_aa: CASSLVERGRADTQYF
cdr3_nt: TGTGCCAGCAGCTTGGTTGAAAGGGGGCGCGCAGATACGCAGTATTTT

v_call: TRBV7-9
clone_size: once
j_call: TRBJ2-5
d_call: .
cdr3_aa: CASSPQVAGETQYF
cdr3_nt: TGTGCCAGCAGCCCCCAGGTCGCGGGAGAGACCCAGTACTTC

v_call: TRBV30
clone_size: .
j_call: TRBJ1-5
d_call: .
cdr3_aa: CAWSVGSDQPQHF
cdr3_nt: TGTGCCTGGAGTGTCGGCTCCGATCAGCCCCAGCATTTT

v_call: TRBV10-2
clone_size: .
j_call: TRBJ1-5
d_call: .
cdr3_aa: CASRDTRGFNQPQHF
cdr3_nt: TGCGCCAGCAGGGATACCAGGGGTTTCAATCAGCCCCAGCATTTT

v_call: TRBV5-1
clone_size: .
j_call: TRBJ2-5
d_call: .
cdr3_aa: CASSHGTAQETQYF
cdr3_nt: TGCGCCAGCAGCCATGGGACGGCGCAAGAGACCCAGTACTTC

v_call: TRBV30
clone_size: .
j_call: TRBJ2-5
d_call: .
cdr3_aa: CAWSVFGGGTQYF
cdr3_nt: TGTGCCTGGAGTGTATTCGGGGGTGGGACCCAGTACTTC

v_call: TRBV6-6
clone_size: .
j_call: TRBJ2-7
d_call: TRBD1
cdr3_aa: CASSPRDRGAYEQYF
cdr3_nt: TGTGCCAGCAGTCCCCGGGACAGGGGCGCCTACGAGCAGTACTTC

v_call: TRBV7-9
clone_size: .
j_call: TRBJ2-7
d_call: .
cdr3_aa: CASSARDEQYF
cdr3_nt: TGTGCCAGCAGCGCCCGCGACGAGCAGTACTTC

v_call: TRBV7-7
clone_size: once
j_call: TRBJ2-7
d_call: .
cdr3_aa: CASSQGVTSSYEQYF
cdr3_nt: TGTGCTAGCAGCCAAGGGGTCACTAGCTCCTACGAGCAGTACTTC

v_call: TRBV4-3
clone_size: .
j_call: TRBJ1-2
d_call: TRBD1
cdr3_aa: CASSQGGVGQNYGYTF
cdr3_nt: TGCGCCAGCAGTCAAGGGGGAGTGGGACAGAACTATGGCTACACCTTC

v_call: TRBV6-5
clone_size: .
j_call: TRBJ1-2
d_call: .
cdr3_aa: CASSEGRNYGYTF
cdr3_nt: TGTGCCAGCAGTGAAGGACGGAACTATGGCTACACCTTC

v_call: TRBV28
clone_size: .
j_call: TRBJ2-3
d_call: .
cdr3_aa: CASSIRGGSTDTQYF
cdr3_nt: TGTGCCAGCAGCATTAGGGGGGGCTCCACAGATACGCAGTATTTT

v_call: TRBV5-4
clone_size: .
j_call: TRBJ1-2
d_call: .
cdr3_aa: CASSRPDDHGYTF
cdr3_nt: TGTGCCAGCAGCCGGCCCGATGACCATGGCTACACCTTC

v_call: TRBV10-3
clone_size: .
j_call: TRBJ2-7
d_call: TRBD2
cdr3_aa: CAISGSSGSSYEQYF
cdr3_nt: TGTGCCATCAGTGGGTCTAGCGGGAGTTCCTACGAGCAGTACTTC

v_call: TRBV10-3
clone_size: .
j_call: TRBJ1-2
d_call: TRBD1
cdr3_aa: CAITSGTGLYGYTF
cdr3_nt: TGTGCCATAACATCCGGGACAGGGCTCTATGGCTACACCTTC

v_call: TRBV14
clone_size: once
j_call: TRBJ2-7
d_call: TRBD2
cdr3_aa: CASSPTEGGHEQYF
cdr3_nt: TGTGCCAGCAGCCCCACAGAGGGAGGGCACGAGCAGTACTTC

v_call: TRBV7-9
clone_size: .
j_call: TRBJ1-1
d_call: .
cdr3_aa: CASSPMGNTEAFF
cdr3_nt: TGTGCCAGCAGCCCGATGGGGAACACTGAAGCTTTCTTT